The entry that follows covers one T cell receptor (beta chain) sequence. The data were obtained in a study of control samples from healthy donors and cancer patients. Trimming shortened V by 1 base and J by 1 base, and 11 bases separated the two germline ends. Germline lookup yields CDR1 SGHRS and CDR2 YFSETQ. There are 15 residues in the CDR3. Produced via immunoSEQ multiplex PCR; TCRdb's table is partial and in-frame only. The data contain tens of thousands of clones, over 90% of them seen just once; the ten biggest clones take up over 1.3%. The chain couples TRBV5-1 to TRBJ2-5; D possibly matches TRBD1 or TRBD2 (5 bases each). Sequences were obtained from blood. The sequence was collected from a woman younger than 45 in good health. The DNA of the CDR3 is TGCGCCAGCAGCTTGACCGGGGCGATCCAAGAGACCCAGTACTTC. As protein: CASSLTGAIQETQYF.